One sample yielded the 14 T cell receptor beta chains listed below, sequenced in a study of T cells in women clearing cervical HPV infection. Profiled with immunoSEQ multiplex PCR; TCRdb holds only in-frame clones, not every one. This sample's table reports 30,000 to 35,000 clones. The specimen sequenced was blood buffy coat. The source is a woman between 18 and 70 years old with a cervical HPV16 infection that either progressed to CIN3+ or cleared (not recorded which).

As concerns this clone: The read halts 3 residues ahead of the CDR3 end, with the missing end drawn from the germline J gene. The gene calls are TRBV6-4 and TRBJ2-2; D is undetermined. Trimming cost V 2 bases and J 3 bases, with 7 bases left between them. The CDR3 totals 14 residues. The V gene's germline CDR1 is MRHNA and CDR2 SNTAGT. The CDR3 bases that were read are TGTGCCAGCAGTGACGGAAGGGACACCGGGGAG. Translating gives CASSDGRDTGE. From start to end, the CDR3 is CASSDGRDTGELFF.

Note on this clone: The read comes to an end 3 residues before the CDR3 does, leaving the germline J gene to fill in the end. The chain joins TRBV10-2 to TRBJ1-6; TRBD1 agrees at 7 bases. Germline V CDR1 and CDR2: WSHSY, SAAADI. The CDR3 has 13 amino acids. Germline trimming cut 6 bases from V and 9 bases from J; bases unmatched to any gene: 5. The chain's CDR3 is CASRDREGSPLHF. The covered CDR3 bases are TGCGCCAGCAGAGACAGGGAAGGTTCACCC.

As to this clone: The read stops 3 residues short of the end of the CDR3; the missing end is completed from the germline J gene. The chain employs TRBV19 and TRBJ1-1; D ambiguous. V was pared by 8 bases and J by 1 base, with 11 bases between. Germline V gene lookup returns CDR1 LNHDA and CDR2 SQIVND (reference sequence). The CDR3 covers 13 residues. The part of the CDR3 DNA that was read is TGTGCCAGTGCAGGCCCCCAGAACACTGAA. Translation gives CASAGPQNTE. The CDR3 in full is CASAGPQNTEAFF.

Comment on this clone: The read finishes 3 residues shy of the CDR3 end, and the germline J gene is used to complete it. This sequence joins TRBV5-1 and TRBJ2-1; 9 nucleotides line up with TRBD2. CDR3 length: 17 amino acids. The germline V gene encodes CDR1 SGHRS and CDR2 YFSETQ. V shed 2 bases and J 4 bases; nucleotides not matched to a gene: 10. CDR3: CASSFDSGSGAYNEQFF. The covered CDR3 bases are TGCGCCAGCAGCTTTGATAGCGGGAGTGGGGCTTACAATGAG.

Remarks on this clone: With the read ending 3 residues before the CDR3 end, the germline J gene is used to fill in that end. The J gene is TRBJ2-5, the V gene TRBV5-4; weak D call: TRBD1 (6 bases). Germline V gene lookup returns CDR1 SGHNT and CDR2 YYREEE (reference sequence). Trimming pared 0 bases from V and 5 bases from J, leaving 8 bases between. This CDR3 is 13 amino acids long. CDR3 in amino acids: CASSLVGAETQYF. CDR3 DNA (partial): TGTGCCAGCAGCTTGGTGGGGGCGGAGACC.

Points on this clone: The CDR3 end is not reached by the read, which stops 3 residues before it; the germline J gene fills it in. The V call is TRBV20-1, the J call TRBJ1-4; 10 bases line up with TRBD1. Germline trimming cut 6 bases from V and 3 bases from J; bases unmatched to any gene: 7. The germline V gene has CDR1 DFQATT and CDR2 SNEGSKA (reference sequence). The CDR3 sequence is 15 residues long. CDR3: CSARTGGMSNEKLFF. The CDR3 DNA, read in part, is TGCAGTGCCAGGACAGGGGGGATGTCTAATGAAAAA.

The sequenced CDR3 bases are TGTGCCAGCTCACGGACAGGGGAGGATTCACCC. Protein: CASSRTGEDSP. From start to end, the CDR3 is CASSRTGEDSPLHF. This sequence joins TRBV18 and TRBJ1-6, with 9 bases fitting TRBD1. The read stops 3 residues short of the end of the CDR3; the missing end is completed from the germline J gene. This CDR3 has 14 residues. V lost 4 bases and J lost 8; bases outside the gene matches: 3. CDR1 KGHSH and CDR2 LQKENI come from the germline V gene.

Incomplete CDR3 DNA: TGCGCCAGCAGCTTGGAGTCCAGTGCTGGGCCC. Translation gives CASSLESSAGP. The entire CDR3 protein is CASSLESSAGPQHF. V and J are TRBV5-1 and TRBJ1-5; D not resolved. Read sequence stops 3 residues before the CDR3 end, and the germline J gene provides the missing end. The V gene's germline CDR1 is SGHRS and CDR2 YFSETQ. Trimming took 0 bases from V and 9 from J, leaving 13 bases between them. The CDR3 length is 14 residues. Based on the CDR3 plus reference TRBV5-1 and TRBJ1-5, the full variable domain is KAGVTQTPRYLIKTRGQQVTLSCSPISGHRSVSWYQQTPGQGLQFLFEYFSETQRNKGNFPGRFSGRQFSNSRSEMNVSTLELGDSALYLCASSLESSAGPQHFGDGTRLSIL.

As concerns this clone: Coverage ceases 3 residues before the CDR3 finishes, and the germline J gene fills in the end. The rearrangement links TRBV19 to TRBJ1-6; D is unresolved. Germline loops: CDR1 LNHDA, CDR2 SQIVND (reference sequence). This CDR3 has 15 amino acids. V lost 0 bases to trimming and J lost 10 bases, with 13 bases between them. Here the CDR3 reads CASSIEIDTRSPLHF. Partial CDR3 DNA: TGTGCCAGTAGTATAGAGATAGATACCAGGTCACCC.

A note on this clone: The read ends 3 residues before the CDR3 terminus; that terminus is restored from the germline J gene. The rearrangement joins TRBV7-9 to TRBJ2-7; 11 nucleotides match TRBD2. The CDR3 totals 14 residues. The ends lost 5 bases at V and 4 bases at J; junction bases unmatched: 4. Germline V CDR1 and CDR2: SEHNR, FQNEAQ (reference sequence). The CDR3 here is CASSISGRGYEQYF. The DNA read from the CDR3 is TGTGCCAGCAGCATTAGCGGGAGGGGGTACGAG.

Remarks on this clone: One junction end does not reproduce the germline sequence, and a read error may be involved. The CDR3 goes on 3 residues after the read ends, and that part is filled in from the germline J gene. The J gene is TRBJ2-3, the V gene TRBV7-9, with 9 bases lining up with TRBD2. The CDR3 runs 15 residues. From germline, CDR1 is SEHNR and CDR2 FQNEAQ (reference sequence). The CDR3 sequence: CASSRGGGAPETQYF. The CDR3 bases that were read are TGTGCCAGCTCACGGGGCGGGGGGGCTCCAGAGACG.

About this clone itself: The read finishes 3 residues shy of the CDR3 end, and the germline J gene is used to complete it. This chain links TRBV5-1 with TRBJ1-3; a weak D match, TRBD1 (6 bases). The length of the CDR3 is 14 residues. Germline values: CDR1 SGHRS, CDR2 YFSETQ. Trimming shortened V by 9 bases and J by 3 bases, and 16 bases separated the two germline ends. The CDR3 sequence: CATATGVNGNTIYF. Incomplete CDR3 DNA: TGCGCCACCGCGACAGGCGTAAATGGAAACACC.

As concerns this clone: The CDR3 end is not reached by the read, which stops 3 residues before it; the germline J gene fills it in. The gene calls are TRBV13 and TRBJ2-3, with TRBD2 matching over 13 bases. CDR1 PRHDT and CDR2 FYEKMQ come from the germline V gene (reference sequence). V was clipped by 0 bases and J by 6 bases; unmatched bases: 18. The CDR3 spans 21 residues. The CDR3 bases that were read are TGTGCCAGCAGCTTAGGGCCCGGGACTAGCGGGAAGGGACTTGTGTCGGATACG. It encodes CASSLGPGTSGKGLVSDT. The complete CDR3 sequence is CASSLGPGTSGKGLVSDTQYF.

As regards this clone: The CDR3 is cut off 3 residues early in the read; its end comes from the germline J gene. The chain is built from TRBV7-9 and TRBJ1-2; D gene unclear. The CDR3 is 15 residues long. CDR1 and CDR2 from the germline V gene are SEHNR and FQNEAQ (reference sequence). CDR3 region: CASSLGFSGYNDYTF. CDR3 bases read: TGTGCCAGCAGCTTAGGTTTTAGCGGTTACAATGAC.